This T cell receptor (beta chain) appears in the sequencing data of a study of blood T cell repertoires in COVID-19. Background on the study: Spain, Italy and the United States supplied samples that represented acute and convalescent COVID-19. T cells, B-cell-depleted T cells, or PBMCs supplied cDNA or gDNA.

As processed by the authors: How many nucleated cells were present was estimated from reference gene primer amplification. Assay: immunoSEQ multiplex PCR; the TCRdb copy retains only in-frame clones and omits some. Clone size and V and J calls were adopted from that table, with D and trimming inferred from the DNA. The sample holds hundreds of thousands of clones, 80% to 90% seen once. Seattle's cohort entered during active infection and was followed longitudinally. The sequenced sample was peripheral blood. The clonotype originates from a man aged 18-30 years with COVID-19, enrolled during active disease.

The CDR3 spells CASSFLAGNGGELFF. CDR3 coding DNA: TGCGCCAGCAGCTTTCTAGCGGGAAATGGCGGGGAGCTGTTTTTT. This chain joins TRBV5-1 and TRBJ2-2, with 9 bases aligning to TRBD2. The CDR3 is made up of 15 amino acids. In germline, CDR1 is SGHRS, CDR2 YFSETQ. With 2 bases clipped from V and 7 bases from J, the junction kept 6 bases outside the gene matches.